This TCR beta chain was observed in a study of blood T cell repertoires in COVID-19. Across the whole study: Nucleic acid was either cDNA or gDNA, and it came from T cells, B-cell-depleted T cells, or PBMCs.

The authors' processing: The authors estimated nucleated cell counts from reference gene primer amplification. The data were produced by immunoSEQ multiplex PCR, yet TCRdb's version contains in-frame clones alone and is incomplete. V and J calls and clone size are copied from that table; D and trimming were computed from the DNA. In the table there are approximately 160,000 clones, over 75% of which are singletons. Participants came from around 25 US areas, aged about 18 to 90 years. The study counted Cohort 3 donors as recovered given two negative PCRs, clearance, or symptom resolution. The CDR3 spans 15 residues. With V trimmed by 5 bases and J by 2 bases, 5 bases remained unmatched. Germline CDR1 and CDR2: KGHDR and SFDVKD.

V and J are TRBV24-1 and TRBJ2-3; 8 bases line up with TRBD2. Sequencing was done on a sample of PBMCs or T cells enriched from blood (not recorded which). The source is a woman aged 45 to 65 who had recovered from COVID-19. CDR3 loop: CATSAGGAHTDTQYF. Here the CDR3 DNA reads TGTGCCACCAGTGCGGGGGGGGCGCACACAGATACGCAGTATTTT.